These T cell receptor beta chains were read from a single sample in a study of CD8 T cells in ankylosing spondylitis. MiXCR, run by TCRdb on the 5' RACE reads, gives a single entry per CDR3 protein. The table includes around 150,000 distinct CDR3 sequences, 30% to 35% detected once. The sample taken for sequencing was synovial fluid, either unsorted or a sorted T cell fraction (not recorded which). The receptors shown here come from a male donor with ankylosing spondylitis. Both conserved end residues are part of each CDR3. The order of the fields is V gene, J gene, clone size, CDR3 protein. Clone size is stated in some rows and not others, as once, few, many or a class when expanded.

>TRBV6-1|TRBJ2-7|few
CASSWTSHEQYF
>TRBV2|TRBJ2-2|.
CASSGTGGTGELFF
>TRBV11-2|TRBJ2-3|many
CASSLGAGPSTDTQYF
>TRBV28|TRBJ1-1|.
CASSSSPGGGNTEAFF
>TRBV7-8|TRBJ1-3|once
CACSFLGTSVSGNTIYF
>TRBV6-5|TRBJ2-7|.
CASSYSLVGSYEQYF
>TRBV4-2|TRBJ2-1|.
CASSLDGTSSYNEQFF
>TRBV7-2|TRBJ1-3|.
CASSERQRAVGNTIYF
>TRBV30|TRBJ2-1|.
CAWSGTGWNEQFF
>TRBV5-1|TRBJ2-3|.
CASGPEGLSSDTQYF
>TRBV20-1|TRBJ1-2|once
CSASADTYGYTF